The 22 T cell receptor beta chains in this list originate from one sample, sequenced in a study of graft-versus-host responses after intestinal transplantation. Specified time point: postoperative day 105 after intestinal transplantation (dayNNNN = postoperative day). The method was immunoSEQ multiplex PCR; TCRdb's version includes in-frame clones alone and lacks a portion of them. The sample has over 9,000 clones; roughly nine tenths are singletons. The sample consisted of PBMCs, taken 105 days after intestinal transplantation. Receptors were obtained from a human patient who received an intestinal transplant, so some T cells may come from the graft donor.

This chain joins TRBV5-6 and TRBJ1-3; perhaps TRBD1 as D (6 bases). Trimming left V 0 bases short and J 0 bases short, with 7 bases between. The CDR3 is 15 amino acids. Germline values: CDR1 SGHDT, CDR2 YYEEEE. The CDR3 sequence is CASSLGTVSGNTIYF. Written as DNA, the CDR3 is TGTGCCAGCAGCTTGGGGACAGTCTCTGGAAACACCATATATTTT.

V usage is TRBV9 and J usage is TRBJ2-3, with a weak D call TRBD2 (6 bases). The germline CDR1 and CDR2 sequences are SGDLS and YYNGEE. The V and J ends lost 4 bases and 1 base respectively, with 16 bases between them. There are 16 residues in the CDR3. CDR3 amino acids: CASSPWVGGRTDTQYF. CDR3 coding DNA: TGTGCCAGCAGCCCATGGGTCGGGGGACGCACAGATACGCAGTATTTT.

The V call is TRBV15, the J call TRBJ1-2; no definite D call. Looked up from germline, CDR1 is LNHNV and CDR2 is YYDKDF (reference sequence). The CDR3 loop spans 13 amino acids. Trimming left V 4 bases short and J 0 bases short, with 6 bases between. The CDR3 region has the DNA TGTGCCACCAGCACGGCACCTAACTATGGCTACACCTTC. The encoded protein is CATSTAPNYGYTF.

The rearrangement uses TRBV7-6 and TRBJ2-7, with 10 bases that match TRBD2. V lost 1 base and J lost 0; bases outside the gene matches: 21. This CDR3 has 22 amino acids. The V gene's germline CDR1 is SGHVS and CDR2 FNYEAQ. The CDR3 DNA follows: TGTGCCAGCAGCTTAGAGCCCCCGGCAGGGCGAACTAGCGGGATTGCCTCCTACGAGCAGTACTTC. This encodes CASSLEPPAGRTSGIASYEQYF.

The chain combines TRBV14 with TRBJ1-2; D gene ambiguous. The V and J ends lost 1 base and 0 bases respectively, with 9 bases between them. CDR1 and CDR2 from the germline V gene are SGHDN and FVKESK. The CDR3 runs 15 residues. The CDR3 sequence: CASSQGLGANYGYTF. The CDR3 DNA sequence: TGTGCCAGCAGCCAAGGACTGGGAGCTAACTATGGCTACACCTTC.

The rearrangement links TRBV30 to TRBJ2-3, with D perhaps matching TRBD2 (5 bases). Germline values: CDR1 GTSNPN, CDR2 SVGIG (reference sequence). Trimming took 3 bases from V and 4 from J, leaving 17 bases between them. The CDR3 spans 15 residues. CDR3 in DNA: TGTGCCTGGAGCGACCCGTACGGGGAATCAGATACGCAGTATTTT. It translates to CAWSDPYGESDTQYF.

The CDR3 spells CASSLGSRLRTDTQYF. The CDR3 DNA reads as TGTGCCAGCAGCTTAGGGAGTAGACTCCGCACAGATACGCAGTATTTT. The genes are TRBV7-2 and TRBJ2-3; no firm D call. Per germline, CDR1 SGHTA and CDR2 FQGNSA. The length of the CDR3 is 16 residues. Trimming left V 1 base short and J 1 base short, with 12 bases between.

This chain joins TRBV6-5 and TRBJ1-1; D not resolved. Trimming shortened V by 2 bases and J by 2 bases, and 9 bases separated the two germline ends. The germline V gene has CDR1 MNHEY and CDR2 SVGAGI. This CDR3 comprises 14 residues. The CDR3 here is CASSYRSYNTEAFF. The CDR3 bases are TGTGCCAGCAGTTACAGGAGCTACAACACTGAAGCTTTCTTT.

The chain is built from TRBV6-5 and TRBJ2-3; a weak D match, TRBD1 (5 bases). Trimming stripped 6 bases from V and 3 bases from J, with 10 bases between. The germline V gene encodes CDR1 MNHEY and CDR2 SVGAGI. The CDR3 length is 13 residues. The CDR3 spells CASSPKGTDTQYF. CDR3 nucleotide sequence: TGTGCCAGCAGCCCCAAGGGGACAGATACGCAGTATTTT.

The genes are TRBV28 and TRBJ2-3; D is possibly TRBD2 (6 bases). Germline V gene lookup returns CDR1 MDHEN and CDR2 SYDVKM. The V end was cut by 8 bases, the J end by 2 bases, with 17 bases between. The CDR3 runs 15 residues. CDR3 region: CASGTTSFTTDTQYF. The CDR3 bases are TGTGCCAGCGGTACCACTAGCTTTACCACAGATACGCAGTATTTT.

V and J are TRBV9 and TRBJ2-7, with a possible D match to TRBD1 (6 bases). The CDR3 runs to 16 residues. Germline V gene lookup returns CDR1 SGDLS and CDR2 YYNGEE. Trimming stripped 0 bases from V and 0 bases from J, with 13 bases between. This CDR3 reads CASSVDGGSSSYEQYF. DNA of the CDR3: TGTGCCAGCAGCGTAGATGGGGGCAGTAGCTCCTACGAGCAGTACTTC. Full variable domain (remainder filled in from reference TRBV9 and TRBJ2-7): DSGVTQTPKHLITATGQRVTLRCSPRSGDLSVYWYQQSLDQGLQFLIQYYNGEERAKGNILERFSAQQFPDLHSELNLSSLELGDSALYFCASSVDGGSSSYEQYFGPGTRLTVT.

The V and J genes are TRBV19 and TRBJ1-2, with D maybe TRBD1 (6 bases). The CDR3 is 16 residues long. The V end was cut by 0 bases, the J end by 4 bases, with 15 bases between. Germline values: CDR1 LNHDA, CDR2 SQIVND (reference sequence). The CDR3 sequence: CASSIDPGAYLYGYTF. The CDR3 DNA follows: TGTGCCAGTAGTATAGATCCAGGGGCCTACCTCTATGGCTACACCTTC.

V and J are TRBV7-6 and TRBJ2-7; D remains ambiguous. Germline V gives CDR1 SGHVS, CDR2 FNYEAQ. Trimming took 5 bases from V and 0 from J, leaving 5 bases between them. The CDR3 totals 12 residues. In DNA, the CDR3 is TGTGCCAGCAGCCCCAGCTCCTACGAGCAGTACTTC. Translated: CASSPSSYEQYF.

V gene TRBV6-5 combines with J gene TRBJ1-1; a weak D match, TRBD1 (6 bases). CDR3 size: 16 residues. Looked up from germline, CDR1 is MNHEY and CDR2 is SVGAGI. Trimming stripped 2 bases from V and 3 bases from J, with 16 bases between. CDR3 sequence reads: CASSYGAGAWDTEAFF. The CDR3 coding sequence is TGTGCCAGCAGTTACGGGGCAGGGGCGTGGGACACTGAAGCTTTCTTT.

V and J are TRBV7-3 and TRBJ2-3; D possibly corresponds to TRBD2 (6 bases). Germline CDR1 reads SGHTA; CDR2 reads FQGTGA. The CDR3 runs to 14 residues. V lost 3 bases, J lost 0 bases, and 7 bases lay in between. CDR3 coding DNA: TGTGCCAGCAGCTTGGGACTGAGCACAGATACGCAGTATTTT. Translation: CASSLGLSTDTQYF. Drawing the rest from reference TRBV7-3 and TRBJ2-3, the complete variable domain is GAGVSQTPSNKVTEKGKYVELRCDPISGHTALYWYRQSLGQGPEFLIYFQGTGAADDSGLPNDRFFAVRPEGSVSTLKIQRTERGDSAVYLCASSLGLSTDTQYFGPGTRLTVL.

The rearrangement uses TRBV7-9 and TRBJ2-7, with D perhaps matching TRBD2 (6 bases). This CDR3 has 14 residues. Trimming left V 2 bases short and J 4 bases short, with 12 bases between. Germline V gene sequence: CDR1 SEHNR, CDR2 FQNEAQ (reference sequence). CDR3 loop: CASSLSRRGYEQYF. The CDR3 DNA sequence: TGTGCCAGCAGCTTAAGTCGGAGGGGATACGAGCAGTACTTC.

In its sample, this clone was seen once. One junction end does not reproduce the germline sequence, and a read error may be involved. The rearrangement links TRBV5-1 to TRBJ1-6; the match to TRBD1 covers 7 bases. CDR3 length equals 18 residues. Per the germline V gene, CDR1 is SGHRS and CDR2 is YFSETQ. The CDR3 sequence: CASSLAPGDRQYNSPPHF. CDR3 in DNA: TGCGCCAGCAGCTTGGCGCCGGGGGACAGACAATATAATTCACCCCCCCACTTT.

This rearrangement joins TRBV10-3 to TRBJ1-4, with TRBD1 as a possible D gene (6 bases). This CDR3 comprises 14 residues. The germline V gene encodes CDR1 ENHRY and CDR2 SYGVKD. V dropped 2 bases and J dropped 5 bases, with 9 bases sitting between them. CDR3 protein: CAISEEQGNEKLFF. In DNA, the CDR3 is TGTGCCATCAGTGAGGAGCAGGGGAATGAAAAACTGTTTTTT.

The chain links TRBV6-5 to TRBJ1-4, with 7 bases matching TRBD1. There are 13 residues in the CDR3. The ends lost 5 bases at V and 10 bases at J; junction bases unmatched: 7. The germline V gene encodes CDR1 MNHEY and CDR2 SVGAGI. CDR3 nucleotide sequence: TGTGCCAGCAGTCCAGAGGGGGCCTCAAAACTGTTTTTT. Encoded protein: CASSPEGASKLFF.

The CDR3 spells CSASDGDGYTF. In nucleotides, the CDR3 is TGCAGTGCCAGTGACGGGGATGGCTACACCTTC. V is TRBV20-1 and J is TRBJ1-2, with no clear D. Germline loops: CDR1 DFQATT, CDR2 SNEGSKA (reference sequence). This CDR3 spans 11 amino acids. With 6 bases removed from V and 6 bases from J, the gap between germline ends came to 11 bases.

This clone has more than one count but fewer than ten. J is TRBJ2-3 and V is TRBV29-1; no clear D. The CDR3 runs to 12 residues. CDR1 SQVTM and CDR2 ANQGSEA come from the germline V gene. The V and J ends lost 2 bases and 2 bases respectively, with 5 bases between them. As DNA, the CDR3 is TGCAGCGTTGAACAGGACACAGATACGCAGTATTTT. Its translation is CSVEQDTDTQYF.

V usage is TRBV28 and J usage is TRBJ1-3; D not resolved. CDR3 size: 15 residues. The germline V gene has CDR1 MDHEN and CDR2 SYDVKM. V dropped 0 bases and J dropped 4 bases, with 10 bases sitting between them. The CDR3 spells CASSLWRTQGNTIYF. The CDR3 DNA reads as TGTGCCAGCAGTTTATGGCGAACTCAGGGAAACACCATATATTTT.